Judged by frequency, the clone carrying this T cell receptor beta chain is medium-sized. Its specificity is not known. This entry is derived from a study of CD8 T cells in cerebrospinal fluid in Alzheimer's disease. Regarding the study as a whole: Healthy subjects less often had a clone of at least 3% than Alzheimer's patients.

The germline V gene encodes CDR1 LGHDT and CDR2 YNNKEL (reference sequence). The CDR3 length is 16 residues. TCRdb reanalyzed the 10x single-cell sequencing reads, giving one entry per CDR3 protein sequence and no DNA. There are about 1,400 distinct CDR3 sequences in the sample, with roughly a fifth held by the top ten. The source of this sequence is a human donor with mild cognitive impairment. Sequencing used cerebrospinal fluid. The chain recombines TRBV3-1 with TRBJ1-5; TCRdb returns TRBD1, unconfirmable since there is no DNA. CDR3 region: CASSFHGPGSNQPQHF.